These T cell receptor beta chains were read from a single sample in a study of blood T cell repertoires in COVID-19. TCRdb keeps only in-frame clones here, not all; method: immunoSEQ multiplex PCR. In the table there are 150,000 to 200,000 clones, 90% to 95% of which are singletons. Sequencing input: peripheral blood. Receptors originate from a woman aged 50 to 65 with acute or convalescent COVID-19. CDR3s include the opening cysteine and the closing phenylalanine or tryptophan. D genes are given only for firm matches. The size of a clone is reported for some rows only, either as once, few or many, or as a class for expanded clones.

abundance	j_gene	d_gene	v_gene	CDR3aa	CDR3nt
.	TRBJ1-1	.	TRBV18	CASSPRQLRQAPNEAFF	TGTGCCAGCTCACCTCGCCAGTTGAGACAGGCACCCAATGAAGCTTTCTTT
.	TRBJ2-7	.	TRBV27	CASSPPGSSYEQYF	TGTGCCAGCAGTCCCCCCGGGAGTTCCTACGAGCAGTACTTC
.	TRBJ2-2	TRBD1	TRBV19	CASSVRDRTGELFF	TGTGCCAGTAGTGTCAGGGACAGAACCGGGGAGCTGTTTTTT
.	TRBJ2-2	.	TRBV11-2	CASSMTWEPGELFF	TGTGCCAGCAGCATGACCTGGGAGCCCGGGGAGCTGTTTTTT
.	TRBJ2-1	.	TRBV24-1	CATSDNRAYNEQFF	TGTGCCACCAGTGACAACAGAGCCTACAATGAGCAGTTCTTC
.	TRBJ2-3	.	TRBV5-1	CASSLAESTDTQYF	TGCGCCAGCAGCTTGGCGGAGAGCACAGATACGCAGTATTTT
.	TRBJ2-1	.	TRBV7-3	CASSTIPSSYNEQFF	TGTGCCAGCAGCACGATCCCGAGCTCCTACAATGAGCAGTTCTTC
.	TRBJ2-7	TRBD2	TRBV15	CATSRDLAGATYEQYF	TGTGCCACCAGCAGAGACTTAGCGGGGGCAACCTACGAGCAGTACTTC
.	TRBJ2-1	TRBD2	TRBV7-3	CASSSLAGEKNNEQFF	TGTGCCAGCAGCTCCTTAGCGGGAGAAAAGAACAATGAGCAGTTCTTC
.	TRBJ1-6	.	TRBV20-1	CSASRQAANSPLHF	TGCAGTGCTAGTCGACAGGCAGCCAATTCACCCCTCCACTTT
.	TRBJ1-4	.	TRBV28	CASSSAGQREKLFF	TGTGCCAGCAGTTCCGCTGGACAGCGGGAAAAACTGTTTTTT
.	TRBJ1-2	TRBD1	TRBV5-4	CASSLGTASSYTF	TGTGCCAGCAGCTTAGGGACAGCTTCTAGCTACACCTTC
.	TRBJ1-1	.	TRBV19	CASSIQGTGSEAFF	TGTGCCAGTAGTATACAGGGAACCGGGTCTGAAGCTTTCTTT
.	TRBJ2-6	TRBD1	TRBV28	CATRRGQGANVLTF	TGTGCCACGAGAAGGGGGCAGGGGGCCAACGTCCTGACTTTC
once	TRBJ2-7	TRBD1	TRBV29-1	CSVVGVRDRDIYEQYF	TGCAGCGTTGTGGGGGTCCGGGACAGGGATATCTACGAGCAGTACTTC
.	TRBJ1-1	TRBD1	TRBV25-1	CASSRTGEAFF	TGTGCCAGCAGTAGGACAGGGGAAGCTTTCTTT
.	TRBJ2-2	TRBD2	TRBV24-1	CATSESGGELFF	TGTGCCACCAGTGAATCGGGAGGTGAACTGTTTTTT
.	TRBJ2-1	TRBD2	TRBV7-3	CASRALTSGRAEGEQFF	TGTGCCAGCCGGGCCCTGACTAGCGGGAGGGCCGAAGGTGAGCAGTTCTTC
.	TRBJ1-2	.	TRBV19	CASKGPLNYGYTF	TGTGCCAGTAAGGGGCCGCTTAACTATGGCTACACCTTC
.	TRBJ2-7	.	TRBV7-9	CASSLTPPLLLRYEQYF	TGTGCCAGCAGCTTAACCCCTCCACTGTTGCTTCGCTACGAGCAGTACTTC
.	TRBJ1-2	.	TRBV5-4	CASSLRDNYGYTF	TGTGCCAGCAGCCTCCGGGACAATTATGGCTACACCTTC
.	TRBJ2-7	TRBD1	TRBV2	CASSGVGGGYEQYF	TGTGCCAGCAGTGGTGTAGGGGGCGGGTACGAGCAGTACTTC
.	TRBJ1-1	.	TRBV2	CASGGWAGNTEAFF	TGTGCCAGCGGGGGGTGGGCAGGGAACACTGAAGCTTTCTTT
.	TRBJ2-7	TRBD1	TRBV25-1	CASSEWTGRYEQYF	TGTGCCAGCAGTGAATGGACAGGGAGGTACGAGCAGTACTTC
.	TRBJ2-1	.	TRBV21-1	CASTNRTDDRVNEQFF	TGTGCCAGCACCAATAGGACAGACGATCGAGTCAATGAGCAGTTCTTC
.	TRBJ2-3	TRBD2	TRBV4-3	CASSPSTSGTDTQYF	TGCGCCAGCAGTCCCTCGACTAGCGGGACAGATACGCAGTATTTT
.	TRBJ1-1	.	TRBV7-4	CASSLDPQGPEGNTEAFF	TGTGCCAGCAGCTTAGATCCCCAGGGGCCGGAAGGGAACACTGAAGCTTTCTTT
.	TRBJ1-1	.	TRBV6-5	CASSYSGQGGEAFF	TGTGCCAGCAGTTACTCGGGGCAGGGCGGTGAAGCTTTCTTT
.	TRBJ1-6	TRBD1	TRBV25-1	CASSESKLMGQGKSPLHF	TGTGCCAGCAGTGAATCGAAGTTGATGGGACAGGGAAAATCACCCCTCCACTTT
.	TRBJ1-2	TRBD1	TRBV12-3/TRBV12-4	CASSPTGWNGYTF	TGTGCCAGCAGTCCGACAGGGTGGAATGGCTACACCTTC
once	TRBJ1-5	.	TRBV2	CASRLDRLNQPQHF	TGTGCCAGCCGACTGGACAGACTCAATCAGCCCCAGCATTTT
.	TRBJ2-5	TRBD2	TRBV7-3	CASSRTPGGGETQYF	TGTGCCAGCAGCAGAACTCCTGGCGGGGGGGAGACCCAGTACTTC
once	TRBJ1-2	.	TRBV6-5	CASRGDNYGYTF	TGTGCCAGCCGGGGGGATAACTATGGCTACACCTTC
.	TRBJ1-2	.	TRBV19	CASSIARPGQNYGYTF	TGTGCCAGTAGTATCGCCCGACCGGGACAAAACTATGGCTACACCTTC
.	TRBJ2-7	.	TRBV29-1	CSVEIASSYQSEQYF	TGCAGCGTTGAAATAGCGTCTAGCTATCAGTCCGAGCAGTACTTC